The 2 T cell receptor beta chains below were found in one sample sequenced in a study of T-cell memory formation after mild COVID-19. Each CDR3 protein is one row after TCRdb ran MiXCR on the 5' RACE reads. In the table there are 190,000 or so distinct CDR3 sequences, around 30% of which are singletons. Sequences were obtained from PBMCs or a T cell subset sorted from them (not recorded which). The receptors derive from an adult woman who had mild COVID-19 (a few samples of this study predate the infection). Cell type and time point are not known.

The chain employs TRBV6-5 and TRBJ1-2; weak D call: TRBD1 (5 bases). V was trimmed by 0 bases and J by 1 base, leaving 9 bases between them. The germline V gene has CDR1 MNHEY and CDR2 SVGAGI. The CDR3 runs 15 residues. This CDR3 is CASSYSAQGNYGYTF. As DNA, the CDR3 is TGTGCCAGCAGTTACTCTGCCCAGGGTAACTATGGCTACACCTTC.

The chain has TRBV18 and TRBJ2-1; 12 positions agree with TRBD2. The CDR3 loop spans 16 amino acids. With 4 bases clipped from V and 7 bases from J, the junction kept 8 bases outside the gene matches. Per the germline V gene, CDR1 is KGHSH and CDR2 is LQKENI. The CDR3 DNA is TGTGCCAGCTCACTTCCGACTAGCGGGAGTGGGAATGAGCAGTTCTTC. Its protein product is CASSLPTSGSGNEQFF.